Listed below are T cell receptor beta chains from one sample, sequenced in a study of T cells in localized non-small cell lung cancer. Produced via immunoSEQ multiplex PCR; TCRdb's table is partial and in-frame only. The table includes about 33,000 clones, about nine tenths detected once. The starting material was peripheral blood mononuclear cells, obtained before any cancer treatment. The source is a man aged 35-75 years with stage III lung adenocarcinoma. The CDR3 runs from the conserved cysteine through the conserved F or W. A D gene is named only where the DNA matches it firmly. Size values are once, few and many counts, or a class for expanded clones, and some rows have none.

D: TRBD1
J: TRBJ1-5
size: .
V: TRBV7-9
CDR3: CASSQDRGEQPQHF
DNA: TGTGCCAGCAGCCAGGACAGGGGGGAACAGCCCCAGCATTTT

D: .
J: TRBJ1-2
size: .
V: TRBV5-6
CDR3: CASSLNPEDGYTF
DNA: TGTGCCAGCAGCTTGAACCCGGAGGATGGCTACACCTTC

D: .
J: TRBJ1-4
size: .
V: TRBV7-9
CDR3: CASGGSGGEVGKLFF
DNA: TGTGCCAGCGGCGGGTCCGGGGGCGAGGTGGGGAAACTGTTTTTT

D: TRBD2
J: TRBJ2-1
size: .
V: TRBV9
CDR3: CASTPQLASGGLVF
DNA: TGTGCCAGCACCCCCCAGCTTGCTAGCGGGGGGCTTGTCTTC

D: TRBD1
J: TRBJ1-1
size: .
V: TRBV4-3
CDR3: CASSQEMSGGTEAFF
DNA: TGCGCCAGCAGCCAAGAGATGTCAGGGGGTACTGAAGCTTTCTTT

D: .
J: TRBJ2-5
size: .
V: TRBV7-2
CDR3: CASSLHEETQYF
DNA: TGTGCCAGCAGCTTACACGAAGAGACCCAGTACTTC

D: TRBD1
J: TRBJ1-3
size: .
V: TRBV28
CDR3: CASRRGTVSGNTIYF
DNA: TGTGCCAGCAGACGGGGGACAGTCTCTGGAAACACCATATATTTT

D: .
J: TRBJ1-2
size: .
V: TRBV10-3
CDR3: CAISERQINYGYTF
DNA: TGTGCCATCAGTGAAAGGCAGATCAACTATGGCTACACCTTC

D: .
J: TRBJ1-4
size: .
V: TRBV5-1
CDR3: CASSFQGTNEKLFF
DNA: TGCGCCAGCAGCTTTCAGGGAACTAATGAAAAACTGTTTTTT

D: .
J: TRBJ2-3
size: .
V: TRBV7-2
CDR3: CASSLSRDLLSTDTQYF
DNA: TGTGCCAGCAGCTTATCCCGGGATCTCCTTAGCACAGATACGCAGTATTTT

D: TRBD1
J: TRBJ2-3
size: .
V: TRBV5-1
CDR3: CASSPRGGDTDTQYF
DNA: TGCGCCAGCAGCCCGAGAGGGGGCGACACAGATACGCAGTATTTT

D: TRBD1
J: TRBJ1-4
size: .
V: TRBV5-1
CDR3: CASSPVRGTGEKLFF
DNA: TGCGCCAGCAGCCCTGTTCGGGGGACAGGGGAAAAACTGTTTTTT

D: TRBD1
J: TRBJ2-3
size: .
V: TRBV7-2
CDR3: CASSLPGQGIDTQYF
DNA: TGTGCCAGCAGCTTACCGGGACAGGGGATAGATACGCAGTATTTT

D: .
J: TRBJ1-4
size: few
V: TRBV5-6
CDR3: CASSLRVSGATNEKLFF
DNA: TGTGCCAGCAGCTTGAGGGTTTCGGGTGCAACTAATGAAAAACTGTTTTTT

D: TRBD1
J: TRBJ2-2
size: once
V: TRBV6-5
CDR3: CASRRQGPNTGELFF
DNA: TGTGCCAGCAGGCGACAGGGACCGAACACCGGGGAGCTGTTTTTT

D: TRBD1
J: TRBJ1-3
size: .
V: TRBV5-4
CDR3: CASSSKQGAVNTIYF
DNA: TGTGCCAGCAGCAGTAAACAGGGGGCGGTGAACACCATATATTTT

D: .
J: TRBJ1-1
size: .
V: TRBV7-9
CDR3: CASRPPITEAFF
DNA: TGTGCCAGCAGACCCCCCATCACTGAAGCTTTCTTT

D: TRBD1
J: TRBJ2-7
size: .
V: TRBV7-1
CDR3: CASSLDRGHDEQYF
DNA: TGTGCCAGCAGCTTAGATAGGGGGCACGACGAGCAGTACTTC

D: .
J: TRBJ2-2
size: .
V: TRBV5-4
CDR3: CASSLVGTRPGELFF
DNA: TGTGCCAGCAGCTTGGTGGGGACGAGGCCCGGGGAGCTGTTTTTT

D: TRBD1
J: TRBJ1-1
size: few
V: TRBV27
CDR3: CASRSTGTGAPNTEAFF
DNA: TGTGCCAGCAGGTCCACCGGGACAGGGGCCCCGAACACTGAAGCTTTCTTT

D: .
J: TRBJ2-7
size: .
V: TRBV7-9
CDR3: CASSFSTSSYEQYF
DNA: TGTGCCAGCAGCTTTTCGACAAGTTCCTACGAGCAGTACTTC

D: .
J: TRBJ2-7
size: .
V: TRBV10-3
CDR3: CAISERTFEQYF
DNA: TGTGCCATCAGTGAGCGGACCTTTGAGCAGTACTTC

D: TRBD2
J: TRBJ2-6
size: .
V: TRBV14
CDR3: CASSQDFTGAGGRGESSGANVLTF
DNA: TGTGCCAGCAGCCAAGATTTCACGGGGGCGGGGGGTAGAGGAGAAAGCTCTGGGGCCAACGTCCTGACTTTC

D: TRBD1
J: TRBJ2-1
size: .
V: TRBV7-9
CDR3: CASSSPDRGSLNEQFF
DNA: TGTGCCAGCAGCTCTCCGGACAGGGGAAGCCTTAATGAGCAGTTCTTC

D: TRBD1
J: TRBJ1-5
size: .
V: TRBV2
CDR3: CASRVDRGGNQPQHF
DNA: TGTGCCAGCAGGGTCGACAGGGGTGGCAATCAGCCCCAGCATTTT

D: .
J: TRBJ1-3
size: .
V: TRBV2
CDR3: CASRGLWGPPSGNTIYF
DNA: TGTGCCAGCAGGGGGCTGTGGGGACCGCCCTCTGGAAACACCATATATTTT

D: .
J: TRBJ2-5
size: .
V: TRBV6-6
CDR3: CASSYWREETQYF
DNA: TGTGCCAGCAGTTACTGGCGGGAAGAGACCCAGTACTTC

D: TRBD1
J: TRBJ1-1
size: .
V: TRBV11-3
CDR3: CASSLGTGWGNTEAFF
DNA: TGTGCCAGCAGCTTAGGGACAGGGTGGGGGAACACTGAAGCTTTCTTT

D: TRBD1
J: TRBJ1-4
size: .
V: TRBV2
CDR3: CASSTQGKYNEKLFF
DNA: TGTGCCAGCAGCACACAGGGGAAGTATAATGAAAAACTGTTTTTT

D: .
J: TRBJ2-3
size: .
V: TRBV7-9
CDR3: CASSLTDTQYF
DNA: TGTGCCAGCAGCCTTACAGATACGCAGTATTTT

D: .
J: TRBJ2-7
size: .
V: TRBV14
CDR3: CASSVYEQYF
DNA: TGTGCCAGCAGCGTCTACGAGCAGTACTTC

D: TRBD1
J: TRBJ1-5
size: .
V: TRBV11-2
CDR3: CASSRPGTGDQPQHF
DNA: TGTGCCAGCAGCCGTCCCGGGACAGGGGACCAGCCCCAGCATTTT

D: TRBD2
J: TRBJ2-1
size: .
V: TRBV5-5
CDR3: CASRKGLAASNEQFF
DNA: TGTGCCAGCAGGAAGGGACTAGCGGCCTCAAATGAGCAGTTCTTC

D: .
J: TRBJ1-4
size: .
V: TRBV18
CDR3: CASSPSRNEKLFF
DNA: TGTGCCAGCTCACCGAGCAGAAATGAAAAACTGTTTTTT

D: .
J: TRBJ1-1
size: .
V: TRBV29-1
CDR3: CSGSQGREAFF
DNA: TGCAGTGGATCTCAGGGCAGAGAAGCTTTCTTT

D: TRBD1
J: TRBJ1-1
size: .
V: TRBV28
CDR3: CASSSDREAFF
DNA: TGTGCCAGCAGTTCGGACAGGGAAGCTTTCTTT

D: .
J: TRBJ2-2
size: medium-sized
V: TRBV29-1
CDR3: CSVEWAGSNTGELFF
DNA: TGCAGCGTTGAATGGGCAGGGTCGAACACCGGGGAGCTGTTTTTT

D: TRBD1
J: TRBJ2-1
size: .
V: TRBV5-1
CDR3: CASSLVVVGTGRNEQFF
DNA: TGCGCCAGCAGCTTGGTTGTCGTCGGGACAGGGCGCAATGAGCAGTTCTTC

D: .
J: TRBJ1-3
size: .
V: TRBV5-1
CDR3: CASSLDTGLSGNTIYF
DNA: TGCGCCAGCAGCTTGGATACAGGCCTCTCTGGAAACACCATATATTTT

D: TRBD2
J: TRBJ2-5
size: .
V: TRBV5-4
CDR3: CASSLVGSGVNQETQYF
DNA: TGTGCCAGCAGCTTGGTCGGTAGCGGGGTAAACCAAGAGACCCAGTACTTC

D: .
J: TRBJ2-7
size: .
V: TRBV5-6
CDR3: CASSVFTGYEQYF
DNA: TGTGCCAGCAGTGTATTTACAGGGTACGAGCAGTACTTC

D: .
J: TRBJ1-2
size: .
V: TRBV7-9
CDR3: CASRSLSSFYGYTF
DNA: TGTGCCAGCCGATCTTTATCCTCTTTCTATGGCTACACCTTC

D: TRBD2
J: TRBJ2-7
size: .
V: TRBV28
CDR3: CASSLYLAGGQEQYF
DNA: TGTGCCAGCAGTTTATACCTAGCGGGGGGACAAGAGCAGTACTTC

D: .
J: TRBJ1-4
size: .
V: TRBV14
CDR3: CASSRAPNEKLFF
DNA: TGTGCCAGCAGCAGGGCTCCTAATGAAAAACTGTTTTTT

D: .
J: TRBJ1-2
size: once
V: TRBV12-5
CDR3: CASGTDTARTYGYTF
DNA: TGTGCTAGTGGTACCGATACAGCCCGAACCTATGGCTACACCTTC

D: .
J: TRBJ2-3
size: .
V: TRBV29-1
CDR3: CSVTTASTDTQYF
DNA: TGCAGCGTCACGACAGCCAGCACAGATACGCAGTATTTT

D: .
J: TRBJ2-2
size: .
V: TRBV6-1
CDR3: CASRRTTNTGELFF
DNA: TGTGCCAGCAGACGGACAACGAACACCGGGGAGCTGTTTTTT

D: .
J: TRBJ2-1
size: .
V: TRBV5-5
CDR3: CASSPQDRLNNEQFF
DNA: TGTGCCAGCAGCCCCCAGGACAGATTAAACAATGAGCAGTTCTTC

D: .
J: TRBJ1-6
size: .
V: TRBV4-3
CDR3: CASSQENRRGSPLHF
DNA: TGCGCCAGCAGCCAAGAGAACAGAAGGGGATCACCCCTCCACTTT

D: .
J: TRBJ2-2
size: .
V: TRBV12-5
CDR3: CASGPPTPPGELFF
DNA: TGTGCTAGTGGTCCCCCCACTCCCCCCGGGGAGCTGTTTTTT

D: .
J: TRBJ2-7
size: .
V: TRBV7-2
CDR3: CASSLVSGEQYF
DNA: TGTGCCAGCAGCTTAGTATCCGGTGAGCAGTACTTC

D: .
J: TRBJ2-7
size: once
V: TRBV14
CDR3: CASSQGRGPAYEQYF
DNA: TGTGCCAGCAGCCAAGGTCGGGGGCCTGCCTACGAGCAGTACTTC